This is a list of T cell receptor beta chains from one sample in a study of cytomegalovirus exposure and HLA in healthy donors. Generated by immunoSEQ multiplex PCR, the TCRdb table keeps only in-frame clones and is missing some. Altogether fewer than 200,000 clones are present, 85% being singletons, with the ten largest covering more than 2%. Source material: PBMCs. The receptors shown here come from a man in his late teens or twenties in good health and CMV-seropositive. The CDR3 runs from the conserved cysteine through the conserved F or W. D genes are given only for firm matches. Part of the rows lack a size; the others show once, few, many or a class for expanded clones.

>NA|TRBV4-3|TRBJ1-2|NA
TGCGCCAGCAGCCAAGGGAGGATAAGCAACTATGGCTACACCTTC
CASSQGRISNYGYTF
>NA|TRBV18|TRBJ1-2|NA
TGTGCCAGCTCACCGGGCCAGGGCGTAGACTATGGCTACACCTTC
CASSPGQGVDYGYTF
>TRBD1|TRBV4-2|TRBJ1-2|NA
TGTGCCAGCAGCCCCCGCCCGGGACAGGGGAACTATGGCTACACCTTC
CASSPRPGQGNYGYTF
>NA|TRBV27|TRBJ1-1|NA
TGTGCCAGCAGTCATCCCGCAGGGGTGAACACTGAAGCTTTCTTT
CASSHPAGVNTEAFF
>NA|TRBV18|TRBJ2-7|NA
TGTGCCAGCTCACCAGGGCACTCCTACGAGCAGTACTTC
CASSPGHSYEQYF
>NA|TRBV9|TRBJ2-2|NA
TGTGCCAGCAGCCCCTTTGAGGGGGAGCTGTTTTTT
CASSPFEGELFF
>NA|TRBV7-6|TRBJ2-1|NA
TGTGCCAGCAGCTTAAACCCCGGCTCCTACAATGAGCAGTTCTTC
CASSLNPGSYNEQFF
>TRBD1|TRBV4-2|TRBJ1-1|NA
TGTGCCAGCAGCACAGGGGGCACTGAAGCTTTCTTT
CASSTGGTEAFF
>TRBD1|TRBV7-9|TRBJ2-3|once
TGTGCCAGCAGCTTAATGACAGGGGGCACAGATACGCAGTATTTT
CASSLMTGGTDTQYF
>TRBD1|TRBV30|TRBJ1-6|few
TGTGCCTGGAGTGATAGGGGGCCTCGGGTAAATTCACCCCTCCACTTT
CAWSDRGPRVNSPLHF